A selection of T cell receptor beta chains follows, all from one sample in a study of CDR3 diversity in severe acne. One entry per CDR3 protein results from TCRdb running MiXCR on the PCR reads. Among tens of thousands of distinct CDR3 sequences listed, under 55% were seen once. The sample comprised blood. Receptors were obtained from a male donor with severe acne vulgaris. Both conserved end residues are part of each CDR3. The D gene is left open where the match is weak. Some rows have no size entry. The others give once, few or many, or a class for an expanded clone.

CDR3nt: TGTGCTAGTGGTCCTGGGACAGGAGGCACAGATACGCAGTATTTT; CDR3aa: CASGPGTGGTDTQYF; v_gene: TRBV12-5; d_gene: TRBD1; abundance: many; j_gene: TRBJ2-3
CDR3nt: TGTGCCACCAGAGATACCCTAGACAGTATCGCAGATACGCAGTATTTT; CDR3aa: CATRDTLDSIADTQYF; v_gene: TRBV15; d_gene: NA; abundance: once; j_gene: TRBJ2-3
CDR3nt: TGTGCCAGCAGTTCCCTTAGCGGGAGAGGAGAGACCCAGTACTTC; CDR3aa: CASSSLSGRGETQYF; v_gene: TRBV2; d_gene: TRBD2; abundance: many; j_gene: TRBJ2-5
CDR3nt: TGCAGTGCTAGGGGTCGGTCCTACGAGCAGTACTTC; CDR3aa: CSARGRSYEQYF; v_gene: TRBV20-1; d_gene: NA; abundance: NA; j_gene: TRBJ2-7
CDR3nt: TGTGCTAGTGCAATAGGATACAATGAGCAGTTCTTC; CDR3aa: CASAIGYNEQFF; v_gene: TRBV12-5; d_gene: NA; abundance: NA; j_gene: TRBJ2-1
CDR3nt: TGTGCCAGTAGCGGAGGACAGGGGGCGCTGTGCTCCTATAATTCACCCCTCCACTTT; CDR3aa: CASSGGQGALCSYNSPLHF; v_gene: TRBV19; d_gene: TRBD1; abundance: NA; j_gene: TRBJ1-6
CDR3nt: TGCAGCGTTTGGGACTATGATAGCAATCAGCCCCAGCATTTT; CDR3aa: CSVWDYDSNQPQHF; v_gene: TRBV29-1; d_gene: NA; abundance: few; j_gene: TRBJ1-5
CDR3nt: TGCAGTCCCGGGACAGATAATTCACCCCTCCACTTT; CDR3aa: CSPGTDNSPLHF; v_gene: TRBV20-1; d_gene: TRBD1; abundance: NA; j_gene: TRBJ1-6
CDR3nt: TGTGCCTGGAGGCGAGGGGCCAACGTCCTGACTTTC; CDR3aa: CAWRRGANVLTF; v_gene: TRBV30; d_gene: NA; abundance: NA; j_gene: TRBJ2-6
CDR3nt: TGCGCCAGCAGCTTCTCCGGGAACACTGAAGCTTTCTTT; CDR3aa: CASSFSGNTEAFF; v_gene: TRBV5-1; d_gene: NA; abundance: many; j_gene: TRBJ1-1
CDR3nt: TGCGCCAGCAGCTTGGCCGAAAGCAGGGCGCAGCACGCAATGAACACTGAAGCTTTCTTT; CDR3aa: CASSLAESRAQHAMNTEAFF; v_gene: TRBV5-1; d_gene: NA; abundance: few; j_gene: TRBJ1-1
CDR3nt: TGTGCCAGCACCAACCCAGGGGGTAGTGAGCAGTTCTTC; CDR3aa: CASTNPGGSEQFF; v_gene: TRBV6-5; d_gene: TRBD1; abundance: medium-sized; j_gene: TRBJ2-1